These 2 T cell receptor beta chains came from one sample sequenced in a study of blood T cell repertoires in COVID-19 (dated by TCRdb to 2018 to 2021). The library came from the immunoSEQ multiplex PCR assay. TCRdb obtained this table from immuneACCESS and retained in-frame rearrangements with V and J assigned. These tables miss some clones; where compared with another copy, unresolved V genes account for less than half of the shortfall, and the remainder is unexplained. The sample table lists roughly 250,000 clones, over 75% of them with a count of one. The ten largest clones capture about 9.1% of the sample. The sequenced sample was peripheral blood. These receptors all come from a human donor in a cohort sampled during active COVID-19.

CDR3 protein: CASAPGTGISNQPQHF. In DNA, the CDR3 is TGCGCCAGCGCCCCCGGGACAGGGATCAGCAATCAGCCCCAGCATTTT. This chain joins TRBV5-1 and TRBJ1-5; TRBD1 aligns across 9 bases. CDR1 SGHRS and CDR2 YFSETQ come from the germline V gene. J lost 1 base, V lost 7 bases, and 9 bases had no gene match. There are 16 residues in the CDR3.

The V and J genes are TRBV11-3 and TRBJ2-2; D is perhaps TRBD1 (5 bases). Germline CDR1 is SGHNT and CDR2 is YENEEA. The V end was cut by 2 bases, the J end by 2 bases, with 15 bases between. CDR3 size: 17 residues. The CDR3 here is CASSLSSWQGNTGELFF. CDR3 DNA sequence: TGTGCCAGCAGCTTAAGTAGCTGGCAGGGTAACACCGGGGAGCTGTTTTTT.